These 6 T cell receptor beta chains came from one sample sequenced in a study of blood T cell repertoires in COVID-19. Data came from immunoSEQ multiplex PCR; TCRdb stores just in-frame clones and leaves some out. The data contain some 140,000 clones, 70% to 80% of them seen just once; the ten biggest clones take up under 4.5%. Sequencing was performed on peripheral blood. These receptors were taken from a man aged 60 to 69 with acute or convalescent COVID-19.

This chain uses TRBV2 with TRBJ1-1; D possibly corresponds to TRBD1 (5 bases). V was clipped by 4 bases and J by 4 bases, with 13 bases between them. Looked up from germline, CDR1 is SNHLY and CDR2 is FYNNEI. The CDR3 covers 14 residues. The DNA for the CDR3 is TGTGCCAGCAGTGGGGTTAGGGGCACCACTGAAGCTTTCTTT. Encoded protein: CASSGVRGTTEAFF.

This chain uses TRBV3-1 (or the pseudogene TRBV3-2) with TRBJ1-1, with 9 positions matching TRBD1. The CDR3 consists of 15 residues. The J segment lost 5 bases and the V segment lost 4 bases, leaving 8 bases of the junction unmatched. Germline V gene lookup returns CDR1 LGHDT and CDR2 YNNKEL (reference sequence). CDR3 coding DNA: TGTGCCAGCAGCCCCTTACAGGGGGCGCAAACTGAAGCTTTCTTT. Residues: CASSPLQGAQTEAFF.

The chain employs TRBV28 and TRBJ2-2; 7 bases are a match to TRBD1. In germline, CDR1 is MDHEN, CDR2 SYDVKM. CDR3 length: 15 residues. Germline trimming cut 5 bases from V and 6 bases from J; bases unmatched to any gene: 9. The CDR3 coding sequence is TGTGCCAGCAGTGGGGCCGACAGGGCGGCCGGGGAGCTGTTTTTT. Translating it yields CASSGADRAAGELFF.

The CDR3 region is CASRFPGEGNTIYF. DNA of the CDR3: TGTGCCAGCAGGTTCCCAGGGGAGGGAAACACCATATATTTT. The chain employs TRBV6-5 and TRBJ1-3; the D gene is possibly TRBD1 (6 bases). V lost 6 bases, J lost 4 bases, and 13 bases lay in between. Germline V gives CDR1 MNHEY, CDR2 SVGAGI. This CDR3 contains 14 residues.

The V gene is TRBV19, the J gene TRBJ1-2, with 7 bases fitting TRBD1. CDR1 is LNHDA and CDR2 is SQIVND in the germline V gene (reference sequence). V was pared by 6 bases and J by 1 base, with 8 bases of the junction left unmatched. The CDR3 is 15 amino acids. In nucleotides, the CDR3 is TGTGCCAGTAGGTCAGGGGGTGCCCATAACTATGGCTACACCTTC. Translated: CASRSGGAHNYGYTF.

V and J are TRBV10-3 and TRBJ1-1; possible D gene TRBD1, 5 bases. The germline V and J ends were trimmed by 7 bases and 2 bases, with 14 bases remaining between them. Germline V gives CDR1 ENHRY, CDR2 SYGVKD. The CDR3 covers 14 residues. In DNA, the CDR3 is TGTGCCATCAAGCCGACAGACGCCAACACTGAAGCTTTCTTT. Translated, it gives CAIKPTDANTEAFF.